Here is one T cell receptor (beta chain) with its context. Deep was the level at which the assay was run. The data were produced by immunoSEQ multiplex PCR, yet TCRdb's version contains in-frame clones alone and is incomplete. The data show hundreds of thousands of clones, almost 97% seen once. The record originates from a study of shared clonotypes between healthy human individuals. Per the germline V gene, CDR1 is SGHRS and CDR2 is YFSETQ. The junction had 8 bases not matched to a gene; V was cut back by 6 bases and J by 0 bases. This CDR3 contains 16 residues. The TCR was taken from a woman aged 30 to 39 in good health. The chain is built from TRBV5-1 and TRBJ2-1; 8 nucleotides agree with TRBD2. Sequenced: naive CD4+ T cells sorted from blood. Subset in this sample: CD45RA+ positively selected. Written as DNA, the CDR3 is TGCGCCAGCAAAGCTAGCGGGCGCAGCTCCTACAATGAGCAGTTCTTC. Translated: CASKASGRSSYNEQFF.